This is a list of T cell receptor beta chains from one sample in a study of T cell responses to AZD1222 COVID-19 vaccine. TCRdb's copy holds only in-frame clones and misses some; the assay was immunoSEQ multiplex PCR. The sample has 100,000 to 150,000 clones; over 80% are singletons. Here the sequenced sample was peripheral blood, taken on day 0 of AZD1222 vaccination. The receptors stem from an adult in good health. Each CDR3 is given with its conserved first and last residue. The D gene is left open where the match is weak. Clone size is not always given. Where it is, it says once, few, many or a class for expanded clones.

V,J,D,size,DNA,CDR3
TRBV10-3,TRBJ2-1,NA,few,TGTGCCATCAGTGAGTCATGGGAGCAGTTCTTC,CAISESWEQFF
TRBV18,TRBJ1-4,NA,NA,TGTGCCAGCTCACCAGGACATGATGAAAAACTGTTTTTT,CASSPGHDEKLFF
TRBV5-3,TRBJ2-5,NA,NA,TGTGCCAGAAGCTTAAAAGTCCAGACCCAGTACTTC,CARSLKVQTQYF
TRBV11-3,TRBJ2-5,TRBD1,NA,TGTGCCAGCAGCTTGGGACAGGGGACGGCAGAGACCCAGTACTTC,CASSLGQGTAETQYF
TRBV6-5,TRBJ1-1,TRBD1,NA,TGTGCCAGCAAAGGACAGGGGGACACTGAAGCTTTCTTT,CASKGQGDTEAFF
TRBV5-1,TRBJ2-7,NA,few,TGCGCCAGCAGCTTCTCTGACAGGTACGAGCAGTACTTC,CASSFSDRYEQYF
TRBV7-9,TRBJ2-7,NA,few,TGTGCCAGCGGGAGCGACTACGAGCAGTACTTC,CASGSDYEQYF
TRBV7-3,TRBJ1-2,NA,NA,TGTGCCAGCAGCTTAACCGGGGATGGGATTTATGGCTACACCTTC,CASSLTGDGIYGYTF
TRBV29-1,TRBJ1-1,TRBD1,NA,TGCAGCGTGTACCGGGACAGACTAGAAGCTTTCTTT,CSVYRDRLEAFF
TRBV5-5,TRBJ1-3,NA,few,TGTGCCAGCAGCTTGGAATGGGCCTCTGGAAACACCATATATTTT,CASSLEWASGNTIYF
TRBV14,TRBJ1-4,NA,NA,TGTGCCAGCAGCCACAGGGCTGAAAAACTGTTTTTT,CASSHRAEKLFF
TRBV5-1,TRBJ2-3,TRBD2,NA,TGCGCCAGCAGCTTGTCCCGGCTAGCGGTACTTAGCACAGATACGCAGTATTTT,CASSLSRLAVLSTDTQYF
TRBV2,TRBJ2-3,TRBD2,NA,TGTGCCAGCACTGGACTAGCAGATACGCAGTATTTT,CASTGLADTQYF
TRBV9,TRBJ1-1,NA,NA,TGTGCCAGCAGCGGAGGGGCCGGAATGAACACTGAAGCTTTCTTT,CASSGGAGMNTEAFF
TRBV20-1,TRBJ1-2,NA,NA,TGCAGTGCTATCCGGGGCGATGGCTACACCTTC,CSAIRGDGYTF
TRBV24-1,TRBJ2-2,NA,NA,TGTGCCACCAGTGATTTAAGGGGCCCGGACACCGGGGAGCTGTTTTTT,CATSDLRGPDTGELFF
TRBV5-1,TRBJ2-7,NA,NA,TGCGCCAGCAGCTCGACGGACGAGCAGTACTTC,CASSSTDEQYF
TRBV20-1,TRBJ1-2,NA,once,TGCAGTGCTAGTACCGGGCTCGGCTACACCTTC,CSASTGLGYTF
TRBV28,TRBJ2-1,TRBD2,NA,TGTGCCAGCAGAGCGGGAGTGATCTACAATGAGCAGTTCTTC,CASRAGVIYNEQFF
TRBV5-1,TRBJ2-3,TRBD1,NA,TGCGCCAGCAGCATAGGACAGGGCACAGATACGCAGTATTTT,CASSIGQGTDTQYF
TRBV12-3/TRBV12-4,TRBJ1-1,NA,NA,TGTGCCAGCAGTTTCCAAAAGAACACTGAAGCTTTCTTT,CASSFQKNTEAFF
TRBV10-3,TRBJ2-7,NA,NA,TGTGCCATCAGTGGAACCCCCCCAGGGGCCTACGAGCAGTACTTC,CAISGTPPGAYEQYF
TRBV18,TRBJ1-3,NA,few,TGTGCCAGCTCAGGAGGTGACAGCCTCGTCCATGGAAACACCATATATTTT,CASSGGDSLVHGNTIYF
TRBV6-4,TRBJ2-2,TRBD2,few,TGTGCCAGCAGGGGACTAGCAGAGACCGGGGAGCTGTTTTTT,CASRGLAETGELFF
TRBV2,TRBJ2-7,NA,once,TGTGCCAGCAGTGAGAACCCAGGAAGCTACTACGAGCAGTACTTC,CASSENPGSYYEQYF
TRBV6-5,TRBJ2-1,TRBD2,NA,TGTGCCAGCAGTTACGGGGGGGGCTCCTACAATGAGCAGTTCTTC,CASSYGGGSYNEQFF
TRBV14,TRBJ2-5,NA,NA,TGTGCCAGCAGCCAAGACTTCCAAGAGACCCAGTACTTC,CASSQDFQETQYF